This TCR beta chain was captured by sequencing in a study of cytomegalovirus exposure and HLA in healthy donors. This table comes from immunoSEQ multiplex PCR, and its TCRdb copy is limited to in-frame clones, with some not included. The data hold some 150,000 clones, with around 90% observed a single time. Study observations and caveats: The study listed roughly 160 cytomegalovirus-associated TCR beta chains. In vitro confirmation showed a few CMV-associated chains to be CMV antigen specific.

Details on this clone: Its specificity is not known.

This clonotype originated in a woman aged 25 to 45 in good health and CMV-seropositive. The sequenced sample consisted of PBMCs.

CDR3 sequence reads: CASSPRGNRDYGYTF. CDR3 in DNA: TGTGCCAGCTCACCTAGGGGAAACAGGGACTATGGCTACACCTTC. V and J are TRBV18 and TRBJ1-2, with D possibly matching TRBD1 (6 bases). This CDR3 contains 15 residues. Trimming removed 3 bases at V and 3 bases at J, with 14 bases between. From germline, CDR1 is KGHSH and CDR2 LQKENI.